This T cell receptor beta chain was observed in a study of CD8+ T cells in alopecia areata. Study at large: Twice a day, 5 to 10 mg of oral tofacitinib was administered to treated patients. Tofacitinib therapy took 6 to 18 months; 6 months off drug came after.

Comments on this clone: Its antigen is currently unknown.

Study conclusions and caveats: Scalp samples also contribute reads from the resident alphabeta T cells found in normal skin. Scalp lesions, especially in alopecia totalis/universalis, had higher clonality than normal scalp.

Once RNA had been extracted, it was reverse transcribed into cDNA to act as the sequencing template. Profiled with immunoSEQ multiplex PCR; TCRdb holds only in-frame clones, not every one. The profile covers approximately 180,000 clones, with around 71% appearing a single time and about 10% taken by the ten largest. This sequence was found in a human donor with alopecia areata. This specimen was CD8+ T cells sorted from blood, taken at week 0.

The CDR3 here is CASSDPVPTGSYNEQFF. The DNA of the CDR3 is TGTGCCAGCAGTGACCCCGTACCGACAGGGTCCTACAATGAGCAGTTCTTC. The chain employs TRBV2 and TRBJ2-1, with 7 bases identical to TRBD1. The CDR3 covers 17 residues. Germline V lookup: CDR1 SNHLY, CDR2 FYNNEI. After removal of 3 bases from V and 1 base from J, the junction contained 9 bases not matched to a gene.